Presented here are 11 T cell receptor beta chains from one specimen sequenced in a study of identifying expanded T cells in peripheral blood. Generated by immunoSEQ multiplex PCR, the TCRdb table keeps only in-frame clones and is missing some. The sample holds fewer than 130,000 clones, around 89% seen once. The sequenced sample was blood. These receptors were obtained from a person aged 18 to 70 in good health.

The chain carries TRBV18 and TRBJ2-3, with 11 bases aligning to TRBD2. This CDR3 has 16 amino acids. Germline V gene lookup returns CDR1 KGHSH and CDR2 LQKENI. The V gene end was trimmed by 0 bases and the J gene end by 3 bases; junction bases not matched to a gene: 2. The CDR3 loop reads CASSPPASGGTDTQYF. In DNA form, the CDR3 reads TGTGCCAGCTCACCACCCGCTAGCGGGGGGACAGATACGCAGTATTTT.

The V gene is TRBV21-1, the J gene TRBJ1-5. TRBV21-1 is listed as a pseudogene. CDR3 size: 19 residues. In DNA, the CDR3 is TGTGCCAGCAGCAGTTTATGGGGACGAAGAAGACGGAGCCCTCAGCCCCAGCATTTT. As protein: CASSSLWGRRRRSPQPQHF.

This sequence joins TRBV6-1 and TRBJ2-7; D remains ambiguous. Per germline, CDR1 MNHNS and CDR2 SASEGT. The CDR3 consists of 12 residues. Trimming took 6 bases from V and 12 from J, leaving 18 bases between them. CDR3 in amino acids: CASSPSGHPPYF. DNA of the CDR3: TGTGCCAGCAGCCCCTCGGGCCACCCGCCGTACTTC.

CDR3 in DNA: TGTGCCAGCAGCCTAGGGACTAGCGGGGGTGATGAGCAGTTCTTC. Translated, it gives CASSLGTSGGDEQFF. This rearrangement joins TRBV11-3 to TRBJ2-1; 14 positions agree with TRBD2. In germline, CDR1 is SGHNT, CDR2 YENEEA. Trimming cost V 5 bases and J 8 bases; bases outside gene matches: 5. The CDR3 extends over 15 amino acids.

The gene calls are TRBV18 and TRBJ2-1; TRBD2 might be the D (5 bases). The CDR3 consists of 12 residues. V shed 3 bases and J shed 9 bases, with 9 bases lying between them. Germline CDR1 reads KGHSH; CDR2 reads LQKENI. The CDR3 protein is CASSPGVGEQFF. In DNA form, the CDR3 reads TGTGCCAGCTCACCGGGAGTTGGTGAGCAGTTCTTC. The complete variable domain, with remaining parts taken from reference TRBV18 and TRBJ2-1, reads NAGVMQNPRHLVRRRGQEARLRCSPMKGHSHVYWYRQLPEEGLKFMVYLQKENIIDESGMPKERFSAEFPKEGPSILRIQQVVRGDSAAYFCASSPGVGEQFFGPGTRLTVL.

The chain carries TRBV10-1 and TRBJ2-1; maybe TRBD2 (6 bases). Trimming took off 0 bases at V and 4 bases at J, with 10 bases between the two ends. Germline V gene lookup returns CDR1 WNHNN and CDR2 SYGVQD (reference sequence). The length of the CDR3 is 15 residues. CDR3 coding DNA: TGCGCCAGCAGTGAGTCCTGGCGGGGTTACAATGAGCAGTTCTTC. Protein product: CASSESWRGYNEQFF.

This sequence joins TRBV19 and TRBJ1-1; 7 nucleotides align to TRBD1. With 7 bases clipped from V and 7 bases from J, the junction kept 18 bases outside the gene matches. Looked up from germline, CDR1 is LNHDA and CDR2 is SQIVND (reference sequence). The CDR3 is 16 residues long. CDR3 DNA: TGTGCCAGTACTCTAAGGGGAGGGGGCGAATGGGATGAAGCTTTCTTT. It specifies CASTLRGGGEWDEAFF. The full variable domain, completed using reference TRBV19 and TRBJ1-1, is DGGITQSPKYLFRKEGQNVTLSCEQNLNHDAMYWYRQDPGQGLRLIYYSQIVNDFQKGDIAEGYSVSREKKESFPLTVTSAQKNPTAFYLCASTLRGGGEWDEAFFGQGTRLTVV.

On this clone: A much larger clonotype is one base distant, so this may be a read error. DNA for the CDR3: TGTGCCAGCAGTTACTCGGACAACACTGAAGCTTTCTTT. It codes for CASSYSDNTEAFF. The chain carries TRBV6-6 and TRBJ1-1; D is unresolved. Germline values: CDR1 MNHNY, CDR2 SVGAGI (reference sequence). The ends were cut back, 0 bases at V and 2 bases at J, with 4 bases in the middle. The CDR3 runs to 13 residues.

This sequence joins TRBV5-1 and TRBJ2-2; possible D gene TRBD1, 6 bases. Between the trimmed V and J ends, which lost 4 bases and 0 bases, there was a span of 19 bases. Germline assignment: CDR1 SGHRS and CDR2 YFSETQ. The CDR3 sequence is 18 residues long. The CDR3 reads CASSLPTDRLANTGELFF. In DNA form, the CDR3 reads TGCGCCAGCAGCCTCCCCACGGACAGATTAGCGAACACCGGGGAGCTGTTTTTT.

The J gene is TRBJ2-4, the V gene TRBV2; TRBD2 matches at 7 bases. V was pared by 5 bases and J by 8 bases, with 9 bases of the junction left unmatched. From germline, CDR1 is SNHLY and CDR2 FYNNEI. The length of the CDR3 is 14 residues. This chain's CDR3 is CASSTGEGSDIQYF. The CDR3 DNA reads TGTGCCAGCAGTACCGGGGAGGGAAGTGACATTCAGTACTTC.

The rearrangement joins TRBV27 to TRBJ2-7; D might be TRBD2 (7 bases). Trimming shortened V by 5 bases and J by 3 bases, and 14 bases separated the two germline ends. The CDR3 is 14 residues long. In germline, CDR1 is MNHEY, CDR2 SMNVEV (reference sequence). CDR3 amino acids: CASSRGGRGYEQYF. CDR3 bases: TGTGCCAGCAGTAGGGGGGGACGGGGCTACGAGCAGTACTTC.